This TCR beta chain appears in the sequencing data of a study of CD8+ T cells in alopecia areata. In its sample, this clone was seen a few times. As yet, its antigen is unknown. Extracted RNA was reverse transcribed, and the resulting cDNA served as sequencing template. The data were produced by immunoSEQ multiplex PCR, yet TCRdb's version contains in-frame clones alone and is incomplete. The table includes about 94,000 clones, 70% to 80% detected once. The study, taken as a whole, reports: Clonality in lesional scalp, especially alopecia totalis/universalis, exceeded that of normal scalp.

Treatment in this sample: oral pan-JAK inhibitor, 5-10 mg twice daily. Germline loops: CDR1 SGHAT, CDR2 FQNNGV. V was shortened by 3 bases and J by 5 bases, with 10 bases between the two germline ends. The CDR3 totals 13 residues. The origin of this receptor is a human donor with alopecia areata. The chain uses TRBV11-2 and TRBJ2-5; D might be TRBD2 (6 bases). The source was CD8+ T cells sorted from blood, collected at approximately week 42, from a patient treated with tofacitinib. The DNA of the CDR3 is TGTGCCAGCAGCTTGGGGGGATGGGAGACCCAGTACTTC. Its translation: CASSLGGWETQYF.